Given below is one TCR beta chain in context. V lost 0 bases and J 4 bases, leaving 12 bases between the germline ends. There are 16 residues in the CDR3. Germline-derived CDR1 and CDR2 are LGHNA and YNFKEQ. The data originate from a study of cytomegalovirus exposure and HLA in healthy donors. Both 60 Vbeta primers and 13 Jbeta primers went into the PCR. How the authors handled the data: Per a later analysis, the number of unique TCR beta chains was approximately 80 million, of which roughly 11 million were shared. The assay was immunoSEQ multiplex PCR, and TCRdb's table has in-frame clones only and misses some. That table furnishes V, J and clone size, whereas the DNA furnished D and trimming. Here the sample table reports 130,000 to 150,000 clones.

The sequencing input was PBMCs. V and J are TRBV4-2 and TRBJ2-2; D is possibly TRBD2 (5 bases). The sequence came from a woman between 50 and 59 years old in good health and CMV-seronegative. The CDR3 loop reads CASSQDLGGPTGELFF. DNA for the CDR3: TGTGCCAGCAGCCAAGATCTTGGAGGTCCCACCGGGGAGCTGTTTTTT.